The clone carrying this TCR beta chain was seen only a few times. Its matching antigen is unknown. 5'RACE template switching generated TCR cDNA, adding a universal primer site and UMIs. In TCRdb, the 5' RACE reads were re-called with MiXCR into one record per CDR3 protein. Altogether 450,000 to 650,000 distinct CDR3 sequences are present, 21% being singletons, with the ten largest covering around 16%. This sample stems from a study of T cells after yellow fever vaccination. Study overall: Preparation of fractions with low cell numbers was performed using SMART-Seq v4 Ultra Low Input. General study results and limits: Boosting was followed by the reappearance of most primary-vaccination clones (around 95% CD4, about 90% CD8).

The V and J ends lost 11 bases and 6 bases, in that order; junction bases with no gene match: 6. Germline CDR1 reads ENHRY; CDR2 reads SYGVKD. This CDR3 is built from 11 residues. This TCR derives from a man aged 18 to 30 who received the YFV17D yellow fever vaccine. This rearrangement joins TRBV10-3 to TRBJ1-1; 7 nucleotides match TRBD1. Material: PBMCs, obtained 21 days after the first yellow fever vaccination. The CDR3: CAVTTGAEAFF. The CDR3 region has the DNA TGTGCCGTCACTACAGGGGCTGAAGCTTTCTTT.